This TCR beta chain came from a study of lymphopenia after photon versus proton radiotherapy. Overall study findings and caveats: Under photons, naive T cells and diversity fell while effector/memory populations rose.

About this clone: Its antigen remains unknown.

Profiled with immunoSEQ multiplex PCR; TCRdb holds only in-frame clones, not every one. This table holds 89,000 or so clones, about 83% found once. In germline, CDR1 is SGHKS, CDR2 YYEKEE (reference sequence). V was trimmed by 1 base and J by 2 bases, leaving 9 bases between them. CDR3 length: 14 residues. The TCR comes from a man aged 55 to 70 with pancreatic cancer. This chain connects TRBV5-5 to TRBJ1-1; maybe TRBD1 (5 bases). The sequencing used peripheral blood, collected from a patient treated with proton-based radiotherapy. The CDR3 DNA follows: TGTGCCAGCAGCTTGCTGGGGGAAAACACTGAAGCTTTCTTT. Translating it yields CASSLLGENTEAFF.